Sequencing of this T cell receptor (beta chain) was carried out in a study of beta chain features in type 1 diabetes. Germline values: CDR1 MGHRA, CDR2 YSYEKL. V was clipped by 2 bases and J by 2 bases; unmatched bases: 8. This CDR3 is 16 amino acids long. Broader study findings: In patients and controls equally, PCR might favor templates that are shorter.

A remark on this clone: The antigen is not known.

As every portion of the isolated RNA was reverse transcribed, the sequencing read expressed TCRB transcripts. TCRdb keeps only in-frame clones here, not all; method: immunoSEQ multiplex PCR. The sample has under 450,000 clones; approximately 15% are singletons. The source of this sequence is a man between 25 and 39 years old in good health. The chain is built from TRBV4-1 and TRBJ1-2; 7 bases fit TRBD1. The sequenced material came from naive CD4+ T cells from blood. CDR3 loop: CASSQPRDSENYGYTF. CDR3 DNA sequence: TGCGCCAGCAGCCAACCTCGGGACAGTGAAAACTATGGCTACACCTTC.